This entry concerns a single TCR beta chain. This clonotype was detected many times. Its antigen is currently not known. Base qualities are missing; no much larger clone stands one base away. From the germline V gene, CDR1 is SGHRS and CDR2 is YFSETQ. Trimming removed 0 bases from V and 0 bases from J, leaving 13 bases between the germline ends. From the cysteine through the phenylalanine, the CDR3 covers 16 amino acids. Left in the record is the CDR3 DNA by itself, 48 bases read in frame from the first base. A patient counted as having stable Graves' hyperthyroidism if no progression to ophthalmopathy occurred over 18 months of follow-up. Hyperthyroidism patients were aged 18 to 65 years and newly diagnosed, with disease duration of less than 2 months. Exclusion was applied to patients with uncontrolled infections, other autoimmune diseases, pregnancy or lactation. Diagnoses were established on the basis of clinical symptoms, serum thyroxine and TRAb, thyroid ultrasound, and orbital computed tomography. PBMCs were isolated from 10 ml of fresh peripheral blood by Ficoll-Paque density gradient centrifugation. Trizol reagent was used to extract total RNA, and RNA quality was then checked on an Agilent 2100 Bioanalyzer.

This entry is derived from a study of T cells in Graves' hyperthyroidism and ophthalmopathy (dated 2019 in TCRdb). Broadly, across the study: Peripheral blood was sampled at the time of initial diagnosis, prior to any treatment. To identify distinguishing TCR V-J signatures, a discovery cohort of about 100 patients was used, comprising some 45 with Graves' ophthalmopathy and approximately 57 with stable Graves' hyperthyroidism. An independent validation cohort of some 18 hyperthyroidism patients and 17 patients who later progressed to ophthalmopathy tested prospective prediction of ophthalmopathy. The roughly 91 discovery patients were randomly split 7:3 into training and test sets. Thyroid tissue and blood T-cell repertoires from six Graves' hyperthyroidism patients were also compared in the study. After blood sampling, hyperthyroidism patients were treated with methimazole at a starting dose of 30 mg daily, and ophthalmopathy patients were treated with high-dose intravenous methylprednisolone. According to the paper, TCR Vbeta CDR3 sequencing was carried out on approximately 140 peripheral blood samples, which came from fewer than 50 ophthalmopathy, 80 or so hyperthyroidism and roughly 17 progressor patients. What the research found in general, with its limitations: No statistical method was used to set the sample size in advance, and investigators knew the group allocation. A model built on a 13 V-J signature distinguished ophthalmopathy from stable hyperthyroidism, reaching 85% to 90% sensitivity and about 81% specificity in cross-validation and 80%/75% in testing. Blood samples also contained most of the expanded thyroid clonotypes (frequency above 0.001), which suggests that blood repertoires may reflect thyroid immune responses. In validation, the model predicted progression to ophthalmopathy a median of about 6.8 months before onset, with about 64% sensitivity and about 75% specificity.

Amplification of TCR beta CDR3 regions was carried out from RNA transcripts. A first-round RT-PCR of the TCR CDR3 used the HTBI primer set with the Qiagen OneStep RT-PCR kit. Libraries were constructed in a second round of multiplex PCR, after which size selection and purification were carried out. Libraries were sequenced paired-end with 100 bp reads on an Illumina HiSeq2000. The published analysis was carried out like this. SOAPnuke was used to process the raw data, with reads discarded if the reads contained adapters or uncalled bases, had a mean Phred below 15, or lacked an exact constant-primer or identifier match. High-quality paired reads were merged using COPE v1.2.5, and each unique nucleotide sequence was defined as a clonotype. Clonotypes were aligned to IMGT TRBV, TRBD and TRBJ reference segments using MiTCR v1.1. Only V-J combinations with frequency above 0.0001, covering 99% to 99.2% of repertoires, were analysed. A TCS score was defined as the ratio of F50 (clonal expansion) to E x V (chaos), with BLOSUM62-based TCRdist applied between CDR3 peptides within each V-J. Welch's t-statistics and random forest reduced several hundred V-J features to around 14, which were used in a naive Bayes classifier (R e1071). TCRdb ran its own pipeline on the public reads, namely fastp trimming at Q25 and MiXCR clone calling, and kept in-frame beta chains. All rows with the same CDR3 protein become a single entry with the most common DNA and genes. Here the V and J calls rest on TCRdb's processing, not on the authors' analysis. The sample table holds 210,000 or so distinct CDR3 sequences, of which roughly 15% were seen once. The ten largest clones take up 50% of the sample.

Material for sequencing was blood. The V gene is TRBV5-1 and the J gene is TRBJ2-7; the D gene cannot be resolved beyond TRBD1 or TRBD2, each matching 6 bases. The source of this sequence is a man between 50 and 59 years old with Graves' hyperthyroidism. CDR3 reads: CASSLEPGAHSYEQYF. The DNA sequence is TGCGCCAGCAGCTTGGAACCGGGGGCTCACTCCTACGAGCAGTACTTC.